This T cell receptor beta chain was recorded in a study of monozygotic twins with inflammatory bowel disease (dated by TCRdb to between 2018 and 2021). A note on the overall study: In total, roughly 30 monozygotic twin pairs made up the full study: 19 Danish pairs, all IBD-discordant, plus nine German pairs, of which four were IBD-concordant and five were IBD-discordant. Within discordant pairs, disease-associated traits were sought mainly by comparing IBD patients with their genetically identical healthy co-twins. Each individual had, on average, about 151 000 unique TCRalpha sequences and 181 000 unique TCRbeta sequences available for analysis.

General findings and caveats noted by the study authors: Repertoire similarity did not differ between concordant and discordant twins, which could be due to limited statistical power. Because patients received different immunosuppressive treatments, the repertoires may have picked up extra background noise and variability between individuals. TCRbeta repertoire diversity, by inverse Simpson index, was decreased in IBD patients compared with their healthy co-twins. The analysis was unable to tell apart different T cell subtypes. No single strong signal or clonotype linked to IBD turned up in the results, so the idea that one exists was not supported. Compared with healthy twins, IBD patients shared fewer clonotypes with other individuals, and the difference was most pronounced in patients with signs of disease activity.

Worth noting for this clonotype: No antigen is known for it.

The library was generated by 5' RACE. Preparation of each TCR library used roughly 3,300 ng of total RNA. For each sample, cDNA synthesis was carried out in eight separate reactions using SMARTScribe reverse transcriptase. During cDNA synthesis, unique molecular identifiers containing a 6-nucleotide sample barcode were introduced by template switching. Two nested PCRs of around 15 and 10 cycles amplified the TCRalpha and TCRbeta cDNA, and bead purification followed each PCR. Before amplification, the cDNA was treated with uracil DNA-glycosylase and purified using the QIAquick PCR purification kit. The second PCR added Illumina TruSeq-compatible adapters along with sample-specific barcodes. Library quality and concentration were assessed using TapeStation and Qubit, and approximately 5 ng of each library was pooled. Pooled libraries were sequenced on an Illumina HiSeq2500 single-index Rapid Run with 2 x 100 bp reads and custom sequencing primers. As for the authors' bioinformatics: UMI-based consensus assembly with MiGEC version 1.2.6 was used to correct PCR and sequencing errors. MiXCR version 2.1.1 handled V(D)J alignment, clonotype assembly and CDR3 extraction. Gene usage, clonotype sharing and MAIT/NKT TCR abundance were normalised by analysing the top 1000, 10 000 and 20 000 clonotypes per sample. After downsampling to 27 000 UMIs, diversity was calculated as the inverse Simpson index using the vegan R package. Paired Mann-Whitney U tests on discordant twin pairs were used, with Benjamini-Hochberg multiple-testing correction. The reads went through TCRdb reprocessing, and each CDR3 protein sequence gets one entry with no DNA. The V and J calls shown here were made by TCRdb, not taken from the authors' results. This sample's table carries 350,000 to 550,000 distinct CDR3 sequences. Of the sample, about 2.6% falls within the top ten clones.

Taken from the germline V gene (reference sequence), the CDR1 and CDR2 loops are DFQATT and SNEGSKA. The cysteine opens and the phenylalanine closes a CDR3 of 14 amino acids. Only the protein sequence is given. A 2.5 ml peripheral blood sample was drawn into PAXgene tubes per donor and stored at -80°C. Total RNA was isolated from whole blood with the PAXgene blood miRNA kit on an automated QIAcube, without T cell sorting. Peripheral blood from monozygotic twin pairs, either concordant or discordant for inflammatory bowel disease, underwent deep TCRalpha and TCRbeta repertoire profiling that used unique molecular barcoding. Smoking habits were recorded for all twin pairs, and individuals were classified as current, former or never smokers.

The rearranged segments are TRBV20-1 and TRBJ1-5; absent DNA, TCRdb's TRBD1 call cannot be checked. The receptor was isolated from a human donor with ulcerative colitis or Crohn's disease, or a healthy co-twin of an affected twin (not recorded which). Sequenced sample: blood. This receptor has the CDR3 CSASYRDGNQPQHF.